Listed below are T cell receptor beta chains from one sample, sequenced in a study of blood T cell repertoires in COVID-19. Produced via immunoSEQ multiplex PCR; TCRdb's table is partial and in-frame only. The sample contains about 40,000 clones, around 83% of which appear only once. Specimen: peripheral blood. These receptors all come from a woman in her fifties or sixties with acute or convalescent COVID-19. Each CDR3 is given without its conserved first and last residue.

v_call	cdr3_aa
TRBV6-5	ASSYRGTNYGYT
TRBV6-5	ASSPTTGGGGYT
TRBV9	ASSVDPSGGPGPSTDTQY
TRBV5-4	ASSLSNGNYGYT
TRBV18	ASSPFSPGGNTEAF
TRBV10-2	ASSGTGDYGYT
TRBV11-2	ASSPLGLASETQY
TRBV3-1/TRBV3-2	ASSDRGRGDTIY
TRBV6-5	ASSSHRVGETQY
TRBV6-5	ASSYSPTGLTEAF
TRBV20-1	SVNDRGRDGYT
TRBV27	ASRSTGGNQPQH
TRBV28	ASRKRTGDNQPQH
TRBV11-3	ASSLVALGQGVKGTDTQY
TRBV25-1	ASSEFGTRTGNYEQY
TRBV5-5	ASSLEGTGANEQF
TRBV9	ASSALGTSGTEAF
TRBV2	ASSQGEGTEAF
TRBV19	ASSIFFRGRGRAYGYT
TRBV2	ASSEARTGPRKPQH
TRBV2	AGRASGIHEQF
TRBV24-1	ATSDRWGQLGSYNEQF
TRBV2	ASVGSHNRNTEAF
TRBV27	ASSLAQVLLNEQF
TRBV5-6	ASSLRQMDTIY
TRBV5-6	ASSSPRQGNTEAF
TRBV19	ASSRERSSYNEQF
TRBV10-1	ASSESMGDRGTGETIYGYT